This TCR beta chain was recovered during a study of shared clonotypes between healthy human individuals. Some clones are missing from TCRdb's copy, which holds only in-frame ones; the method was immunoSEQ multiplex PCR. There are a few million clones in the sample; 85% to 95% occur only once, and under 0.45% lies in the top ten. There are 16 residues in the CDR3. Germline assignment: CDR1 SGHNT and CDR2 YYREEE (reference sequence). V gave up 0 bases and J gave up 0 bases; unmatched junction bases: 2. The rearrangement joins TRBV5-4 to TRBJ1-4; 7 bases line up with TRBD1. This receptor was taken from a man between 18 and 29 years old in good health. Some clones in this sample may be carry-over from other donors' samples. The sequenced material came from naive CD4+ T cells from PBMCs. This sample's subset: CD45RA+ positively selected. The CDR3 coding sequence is TGTGCCAGCAGCTTGGCCGGGACAGCAACTAATGAAAAACTGTTTTTT. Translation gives CASSLAGTATNEKLFF.